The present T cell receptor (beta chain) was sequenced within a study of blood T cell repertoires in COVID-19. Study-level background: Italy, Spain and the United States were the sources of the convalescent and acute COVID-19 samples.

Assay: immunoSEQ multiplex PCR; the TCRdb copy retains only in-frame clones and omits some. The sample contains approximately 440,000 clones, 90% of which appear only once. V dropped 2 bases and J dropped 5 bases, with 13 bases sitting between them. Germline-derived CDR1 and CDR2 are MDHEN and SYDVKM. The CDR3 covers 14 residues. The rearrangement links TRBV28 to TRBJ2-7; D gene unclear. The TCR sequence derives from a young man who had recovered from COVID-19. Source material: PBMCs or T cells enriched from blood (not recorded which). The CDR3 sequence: CASSLVGLHDEQYF. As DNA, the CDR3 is TGTGCCAGCAGTTTAGTCGGTCTCCATGACGAGCAGTACTTC.